One sample yielded the 21 T cell receptor beta chains listed below, sequenced in a study of OX40 agonist ivuxolimab in advanced cancers. Profiled with immunoSEQ multiplex PCR; TCRdb holds only in-frame clones, not every one. Of some 70,000 clones in the sample, around 80% were seen once. Here the sequenced sample was CD4+ or CD8+ T cells sorted from blood, taken in a trial of the OX40 agonist ivuxolimab. All receptors come from an adult with an advanced solid tumor such as melanoma, head and neck, liver or kidney cancer.

In DNA, the CDR3 is TGCGCCAGCAGCTTGGGGACAGACAATGAGCAGTTCTTC. Encoded protein: CASSLGTDNEQFF. This chain links TRBV5-1 with TRBJ2-1; maybe TRBD1 (6 bases). Trimming removed 0 bases at V and 5 bases at J, with 6 bases between. CDR3 length equals 13 residues. Germline V gene lookup returns CDR1 SGHRS and CDR2 YFSETQ.

The rearrangement links TRBV30 to TRBJ1-3; no definite D call. The V gene lost 3 bases and the J gene lost 3 bases, with 6 bases spanning the gap. The CDR3 is made up of 12 amino acids. Germline loops: CDR1 GTSNPN, CDR2 SVGIG (reference sequence). CDR3: CAWRSDGNTIYF. CDR3 bases: TGTGCCTGGAGAAGTGATGGAAACACCATATATTTT. Using reference TRBV30 and TRBJ1-3 for the parts outside the CDR3, the full variable domain is SQTIHQWPATLVQPVGSPLSLECTVEGTSNPNLYWYRQAAGRGLQLLFYSVGIGQISSEVPQNLSASRPQDRQFILSSKKLLLSDSGFYLCAWRSDGNTIYFGEGSWLTVV.

This rearrangement joins TRBV7-2 to TRBJ1-5, with 11 bases lining up with TRBD1. Unmatched junction bases numbered 6, after V lost 5 bases and J lost 6 bases. The germline V gene has CDR1 SGHTA and CDR2 FQGNSA. The CDR3 spans 15 residues. CDR3 region: CASSMGTGGSQPQHF. The CDR3 DNA is TGTGCCAGCAGCATGGGGACAGGGGGAAGTCAGCCCCAGCATTTT.

CDR3 sequence (DNA): TGTGCCTGGAGTGTATTTAGGGACGCGATGGATGAGCAGTTCTTC. Its translation is CAWSVFRDAMDEQFF. This chain links TRBV30 with TRBJ2-1; the D gene could be TRBD1 or TRBD2 (5 bases each). V lost 0 bases and J 8 bases, leaving 17 bases between the germline ends. CDR3 size: 15 residues. Germline-derived CDR1 and CDR2 are GTSNPN and SVGIG (reference sequence).

This clone was found once. The chain couples TRBV7-9 to TRBJ2-1; D is undetermined. V was shortened by 1 base and J by 7 bases, with 8 bases between the two germline ends. CDR3 size: 13 residues. Germline CDR1 reads SEHNR; CDR2 reads FQNEAQ (reference sequence). CDR3 region: CASSLGTSNEQFF. CDR3 in DNA: TGTGCCAGCAGCTTAGGGACCAGTAATGAGCAGTTCTTC.

This chain connects TRBV4-2 to TRBJ2-1; 16 nucleotides agree with TRBD2. This CDR3 is built from 17 residues. CDR1 LGHNA and CDR2 YNFKEQ come from the germline V gene. V trimming: 1 base; J trimming: 8 bases; junction bases outside the gene matches: 5. In DNA, the CDR3 is TGTGCCAGCAGCCAAGCGGGACTAGCGGGAGGGTACGATGAGCAGTTCTTC. Protein product: CASSQAGLAGGYDEQFF.

The CDR3 here is CASSSYGPDYEQYF. CDR3 DNA: TGTGCCAGCAGTTCCTACGGACCAGATTACGAGCAGTACTTC. The gene calls are TRBV28 and TRBJ2-7; D unclear. Germline CDR1 MDHEN, CDR2 SYDVKM. The CDR3 sequence is 14 residues long. The V and J ends lost 4 bases and 4 bases respectively, with 14 bases between them.

This rearrangement joins TRBV9 to TRBJ2-3, with D possibly being TRBD1 or TRBD2 (5 bases each). Germline assignment: CDR1 SGDLS and CDR2 YYNGEE. This CDR3 is built from 13 residues. V was shortened by 4 bases and J by 8 bases, with 14 bases between the two germline ends. CDR3 in amino acids: CASSYGTSGTQYF. The CDR3 DNA sequence: TGTGCCAGCAGCTATGGGACGAGTGGTACGCAGTATTTT.

The chain is built from TRBV15 and TRBJ2-7, with TRBD2 identical over 13 bases. The CDR3 length is 14 residues. The germline V gene encodes CDR1 LNHNV and CDR2 YYDKDF (reference sequence). V shed 5 bases and J 7 bases; nucleotides not matched to a gene: 5. CDR3 loop: CATSGGLAGREQYV. CDR3 DNA sequence: TGTGCCACCAGCGGGGGACTAGCGGGGAGGGAGCAGTACGTC.

The chain employs TRBV5-1 and TRBJ2-2; D not resolved. V lost 3 bases to trimming and J lost 4 bases, with 16 bases between them. The germline V gene has CDR1 SGHRS and CDR2 YFSETQ. This CDR3 spans 16 amino acids. The CDR3 sequence: CASSSLTNTATGELFF. CDR3 sequence (DNA): TGCGCCAGCAGCTCCCTCACGAACACGGCCACCGGGGAGCTGTTTTTT. The full variable domain, in which reference TRBV5-1 and TRBJ2-2 provide the parts outside the CDR3, is KAGVTQTPRYLIKTRGQQVTLSCSPISGHRSVSWYQQTPGQGLQFLFEYFSETQRNKGNFPGRFSGRQFSNSRSEMNVSTLELGDSALYLCASSSLTNTATGELFFGEGSRLTVL.

This clone was detected only a few times. The CDR3 protein is CASSLGNNYEQYF. CDR3 nucleotides: TGCGCCAGCAGCTTGGGCAACAACTACGAGCAGTACTTC. The chain joins TRBV5-1 to TRBJ2-7; D unresolved. V lost 0 bases and J 3 bases, leaving 7 bases between the germline ends. The CDR3 length is 13 residues. Germline V gene lookup returns CDR1 SGHRS and CDR2 YFSETQ. Full variable domain (remainder filled in from reference TRBV5-1 and TRBJ2-7): KAGVTQTPRYLIKTRGQQVTLSCSPISGHRSVSWYQQTPGQGLQFLFEYFSETQRNKGNFPGRFSGRQFSNSRSEMNVSTLELGDSALYLCASSLGNNYEQYFGPGTRLTVT.

This chain uses TRBV5-4 with TRBJ2-3; 14 bases fit TRBD2. Germline loops: CDR1 SGHNT, CDR2 YYREEE (reference sequence). The CDR3 extends over 18 amino acids. V gave up 2 bases and J gave up 0 bases; unmatched junction bases: 5. The CDR3 region is CASSFGLAGGFSTDTQYF. CDR3 sequence (DNA): TGTGCCAGCAGCTTCGGACTAGCGGGGGGCTTTAGCACAGATACGCAGTATTTT. Drawing the rest from reference TRBV5-4 and TRBJ2-3, the complete variable domain is ETGVTQSPTHLIKTRGQQVTLRCSSQSGHNTVSWYQQALGQGPQFIFQYYREEENGRGNFPPRFSGLQFPNYSSELNVNALELDDSALYLCASSFGLAGGFSTDTQYFGPGTRLTVL.

The chain recombines TRBV2 with TRBJ2-1; D not resolved. Germline CDR1 and CDR2: SNHLY and FYNNEI. The CDR3 extends over 13 amino acids. V was cut by 1 base and J by 7 bases, with 8 bases left in between. The CDR3 bases are TGTGCCAGCAGTGAAGGGCACGGGAATGAGCAGTTCTTC. Encoded protein: CASSEGHGNEQFF.

The V gene is TRBV6-6, the J gene TRBJ2-1, with TRBD1 matching over 10 bases. The CDR3 is 12 amino acids. Germline V lookup: CDR1 MNHNY, CDR2 SVGAGI (reference sequence). Unmatched junction bases numbered 4, after V lost 4 bases and J lost 13 bases. CDR3 sequence (DNA): TGTGCCAGCAGTTCCCGGGACAGGGGTCAGTTCTTC. Protein product: CASSSRDRGQFF.

V and J are TRBV9 and TRBJ1-3; possible D gene TRBD1, 5 bases. Deletions cut 5 bases from V and 0 bases from J, with 18 bases between. Germline V gene data show CDR1 as SGDLS and CDR2 as YYNGEE. The CDR3 has 17 residues. CDR3 bases: TGTGCCAGCAGTCCGACCCAGGGATCCTTCTCTGGAAACACCATATATTTT. Translation gives CASSPTQGSFSGNTIYF.

This clone has only a few counts. J is TRBJ1-3 and V is TRBV30; a possible D gene is TRBD1 (5 bases). Germline V gene data show CDR1 as GTSNPN and CDR2 as SVGIG (reference sequence). The V end was cut by 2 bases, the J end by 3 bases, with 11 bases between. There are 14 residues in the CDR3. The CDR3 reads CAWSYGGDGNTIYF. The CDR3, as DNA: TGTGCCTGGAGTTATGGGGGAGATGGAAACACCATATATTTT.

The rearrangement joins TRBV7-6 to TRBJ1-1; no clear D. This CDR3 has 17 residues. The germline V gene encodes CDR1 SGHVS and CDR2 FNYEAQ. Trimming removed 2 bases from V and 1 base from J, with 17 bases in between. CDR3: CASSLSTARHSNTEAFF. In nucleotides, the CDR3 is TGTGCCAGCAGCTTATCTACTGCGCGACACTCGAACACTGAAGCTTTCTTT.

The gene calls are TRBV28 and TRBJ1-1; D not resolved. This CDR3 contains 13 residues. Per the germline V gene, CDR1 is MDHEN and CDR2 is SYDVKM. Trimming stripped 4 bases from V and 3 bases from J, with 9 bases between. In nucleotides, the CDR3 is TGTGCCAGCAGTTCTTCCCCCCACACTGAAGCTTTCTTT. Translating gives CASSSSPHTEAFF. Combining the CDR3 with reference TRBV28 and TRBJ1-1 gives the whole variable domain DVKVTQSSRYLVKRTGEKVFLECVQDMDHENMFWYRQDPGLGLRLIYFSYDVKMKEKGDIPEGYSVSREKKERFSLILESASTNQTSMYLCASSSSPHTEAFFGQGTRLTVV.

J is TRBJ1-4 and V is TRBV14; no clear D. This CDR3 region has 14 residues. Deletions cut 5 bases from V and 8 bases from J, with 15 bases between. Germline-derived CDR1 and CDR2 are SGHDN and FVKESK. In DNA form, the CDR3 reads TGTGCCAGCAGCGATCCCAAGGATGGGGAAAAACTGTTTTTT. This translates into CASSDPKDGEKLFF. The full variable domain, completed using reference TRBV14 and TRBJ1-4, is EAGVTQFPSHSVIEKGQTVTLRCDPISGHDNLYWYRRVMGKEIKFLLHFVKESKQDESGMPNNRFLAERTGGTYSTLKVQPAELEDSGVYFCASSDPKDGEKLFFGSGTQLSVL.

This chain uses TRBV18 with TRBJ2-2; 10 nucleotides agree with TRBD1. Germline V CDR1 and CDR2: KGHSH, LQKENI. Germline trimming cut 6 bases from V and 8 bases from J; bases unmatched to any gene: 9. This CDR3 contains 15 residues. The CDR3 bases are TGTGCCAGCTCGGACCGGGACAGGGGTCTGGGGGAGCTGTTTTTT. It codes for CASSDRDRGLGELFF.

The V and J genes are TRBV19 and TRBJ1-1; TRBD1 aligns across 8 bases. CDR3 length: 15 residues. CDR1 is LNHDA, CDR2 SQIVND, per germline (reference sequence). The trim removed 6 bases at V and 6 bases at J, leaving 12 bases unmatched. This CDR3 reads CASSRRTGLPAEAFF. In DNA, the CDR3 is TGTGCCAGTAGCCGCAGGACAGGGCTCCCGGCTGAAGCTTTCTTT.